This T cell receptor beta chain was profiled in a study of T-cell reconstitution after alpha-beta-depleted transplantation in children. Study results and limitations: Surviving recipient T cells and intrathymic progenitors accounted for some patients' high TCRbeta diversity at day 60. Expanded clones from the graft, numbering several hundred, reportedly supplied alpha-beta T cells about two months after transplant.

Concerning this clonotype itself: The antigen is undetermined.

Construction of the TCRbeta library involved unique molecular identifiers. MiXCR was run by TCRdb on the PCR reads, yielding one entry per CDR3 protein. The data show 250,000 to 400,000 distinct CDR3 sequences, around 20% seen once. The receptor was derived from a male patient younger than 18 who had a stem cell transplant for acute lymphoblastic leukemia, so the T cells may come from the graft donor. The starting material was PBMCs, mostly from graft donor cells, obtained 180 days after TCRalphabeta/CD19-depleted stem cell transplant.

The CDR3 loop reads CASRSTGFSYNEQFF. CDR3 nucleotides: TGTGCCAGCAGATCCACAGGGTTCTCCTACAATGAGCAGTTCTTC. This chain links TRBV7-9 with TRBJ2-1; possible D gene TRBD1, 6 bases. Germline CDR1 is SEHNR and CDR2 is FQNEAQ (reference sequence). The CDR3 spans 15 residues. V lost 6 bases to trimming and J lost 0 bases, with 12 bases between them.